The T cell receptor (beta chain) under discussion was sequenced for a study of T cell responses to AZD1222 COVID-19 vaccine. General observations from the study: Clonal diversity was possibly underestimated, and the donors were mostly white British, with more females.

Trimming left V 6 bases short and J 4 bases short, with 9 bases between. Germline V lookup: CDR1 MDHEN, CDR2 SYDVKM. The CDR3 length is 12 residues. On this clone itself: Antigen specificity is unknown.

Clones were sequenced by immunoSEQ multiplex PCR, and TCRdb holds only the in-frame ones, with some missing. The data contain over 150,000 clones, more than 70% of them singletons. The specimen was peripheral blood, collected on day 0 of AZD1222 vaccination. This chain uses TRBV28 with TRBJ1-2, with D hard to call. This TCR was sampled from an adult in good health. CDR3 in DNA: TGTGCCAGCAGGCCCTCCGGCTATGGCTACACCTTC. This encodes CASRPSGYGYTF.